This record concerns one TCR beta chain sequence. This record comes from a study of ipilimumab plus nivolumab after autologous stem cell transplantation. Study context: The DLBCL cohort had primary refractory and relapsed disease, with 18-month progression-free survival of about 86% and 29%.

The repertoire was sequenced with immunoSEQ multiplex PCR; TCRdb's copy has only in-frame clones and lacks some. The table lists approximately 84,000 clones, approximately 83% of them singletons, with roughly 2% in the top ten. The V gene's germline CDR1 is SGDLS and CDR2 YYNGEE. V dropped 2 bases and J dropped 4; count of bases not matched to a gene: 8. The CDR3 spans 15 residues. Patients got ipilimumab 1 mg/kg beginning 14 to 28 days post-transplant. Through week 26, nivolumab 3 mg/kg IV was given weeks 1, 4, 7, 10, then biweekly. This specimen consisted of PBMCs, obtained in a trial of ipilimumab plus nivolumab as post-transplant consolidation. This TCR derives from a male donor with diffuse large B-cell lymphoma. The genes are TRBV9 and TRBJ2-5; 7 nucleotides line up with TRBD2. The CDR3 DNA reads TGTGCCAGCAGCGTTACAGCGGGGCACCGAGAGACCCAGTACTTC. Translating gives CASSVTAGHRETQYF.